The 29 T cell receptor beta chains presented below share a single source sample, sequenced in a study of blood T cell repertoires in COVID-19. TCRdb's table, derived via immunoSEQ multiplex PCR, lists solely in-frame clones and lacks some. The sample has about 160,000 clones; roughly 90% are singletons. Sequencing was done on a sample of peripheral blood. The receptors were gathered from a man younger than 40 with COVID-19, enrolled during active disease.

V is TRBV28 and J is TRBJ1-6; 8 nucleotides line up with TRBD1. J lost 8 bases, V lost 10 bases, and 10 bases had no gene match. Germline values: CDR1 MDHEN, CDR2 SYDVKM. The length of the CDR3 is 14 residues. CDR3 in DNA: TGTGCCACGCGCGGACAGGGAAAATATTCACCCCTCCACTTT. This translates into CATRGQGKYSPLHF.

The rearrangement joins TRBV6-5 to TRBJ2-5; 9 bases are shared with TRBD1. The V gene end was trimmed by 7 bases and the J gene end by 4 bases; junction bases not matched to a gene: 10. CDR1 is MNHEY and CDR2 is SVGAGI in the germline V gene. The CDR3 has 15 residues. The CDR3 nucleotides read TGTGCCAGCATCCACAGGGGGCGCTTCGGAGAGACCCAGTACTTC. Translation gives CASIHRGRFGETQYF.

This clone is a singleton in its sample. The chain employs TRBV7-2 and TRBJ2-2; 13 bases map to TRBD2. This CDR3 has 19 amino acids. V gave up 6 bases and J gave up 4 bases; unmatched junction bases: 14. From germline, CDR1 is SGHTA and CDR2 FQGNSA. CDR3 sequence reads: CASRVGTGLAGVGTGELFF. The CDR3 DNA reads as TGTGCCAGCAGGGTCGGGACAGGACTAGCGGGAGTCGGCACCGGGGAGCTGTTTTTT.

The chain employs TRBV6-2 or TRBV6-3 and TRBJ2-6, with TRBD2 identical over 9 bases. This CDR3 comprises 20 residues. Germline V gives CDR1 MNHEY, CDR2 SVGEGT. J gave up 0 bases and V 2 bases, and 11 bases lay outside the gene matches. The CDR3, as DNA: TGTGCCAGCAGTTACCAATATGGACTAGCGTCCAGCTCTGGGGCCAACGTCCTGACTTTC. Residues: CASSYQYGLASSSGANVLTF.

The V and J genes are TRBV18 and TRBJ2-3, with TRBD2 matching over 9 bases. The CDR3 is 16 residues long. CDR1 is KGHSH, CDR2 LQKENI, per germline. V lost 5 bases to trimming and J lost 11 bases; unmatched junction nucleotides: 17. In DNA, the CDR3 is TGTGCCAGCTCATCGGCGGCGGGGGGGCCGGGCATTAAGCAGTATTTT. Amino acid sequence: CASSSAAGGPGIKQYF.

The chain joins TRBV7-9 to TRBJ1-5, with unresolved D. In germline, CDR1 is SEHNR, CDR2 FQNEAQ (reference sequence). This CDR3 contains 15 residues. V lost 6 bases and J lost 1, with 13 bases in between. The CDR3 region has the DNA TGTGCCAGCAGTCAAACAGATGAGAGCAATCAGCCCCAGCATTTT. Translated: CASSQTDESNQPQHF.

The rearrangement links TRBV19 to TRBJ2-2; TRBD1 matches at 8 bases. Per the germline V gene, CDR1 is LNHDA and CDR2 is SQIVND (reference sequence). V was pared by 6 bases and J by 6 bases, with 12 bases of the junction left unmatched. There are 16 residues in the CDR3. The CDR3 is CASSPPRTGRSGELFF. Written as DNA, the CDR3 is TGTGCCAGTAGCCCTCCAAGGACAGGGAGATCCGGGGAGCTGTTTTTT. The complete variable domain, with remaining parts taken from reference TRBV19 and TRBJ2-2, reads DGGITQSPKYLFRKEGQNVTLSCEQNLNHDAMYWYRQDPGQGLRLIYYSQIVNDFQKGDIAEGYSVSREKKESFPLTVTSAQKNPTAFYLCASSPPRTGRSGELFFGEGSRLTVL.

The J gene is TRBJ2-3, the V gene TRBV10-1, with D possibly TRBD1 on 6 matching bases. This CDR3 has 14 amino acids. Trimming cost V 2 bases and J 6 bases, with 12 bases left between them. Per the germline V gene, CDR1 is WNHNN and CDR2 is SYGVQD (reference sequence). The CDR3 reads CASSELNRADTQYF. The CDR3 DNA sequence: TGCGCCAGCAGTGAGCTGAACAGGGCTGATACGCAGTATTTT.

The chain uses TRBV19 and TRBJ2-3; 10 bases match TRBD2. Germline V gives CDR1 LNHDA, CDR2 SQIVND (reference sequence). The CDR3 sequence is 15 residues long. With V trimmed by 10 bases and J by 4 bases, 11 bases remained unmatched. The CDR3 here is CATGVSGRSADTQYF. DNA for the CDR3: TGTGCCACAGGGGTTAGCGGGAGGTCGGCAGATACGCAGTATTTT.

This chain links TRBV6-5 with TRBJ2-5; D is undetermined. Germline values: CDR1 MNHEY, CDR2 SVGAGI. The V and J ends lost 2 bases and 7 bases respectively, with 8 bases between them. The CDR3 is made up of 12 amino acids. This chain's CDR3 is CASSYLRGTQYF. The DNA for the CDR3 is TGTGCCAGCAGTTACCTACGAGGGACCCAGTACTTC.

The V and J genes are TRBV28 and TRBJ2-7; tentatively, D is TRBD1 (5 bases). V gave up 1 base and J gave up 5 bases, with 12 bases separating them. This CDR3 spans 14 amino acids. Germline CDR1 is MDHEN and CDR2 is SYDVKM. CDR3 sequence: CASSLYTGFHEQYF. CDR3 nucleotides: TGTGCCAGCAGTTTATATACAGGTTTCCACGAGCAGTACTTC. The variable domain in full, with the rest retrieved from reference TRBV28 and TRBJ2-7, is DVKVTQSSRYLVKRTGEKVFLECVQDMDHENMFWYRQDPGLGLRLIYFSYDVKMKEKGDIPEGYSVSREKKERFSLILESASTNQTSMYLCASSLYTGFHEQYFGPGTRLTVT.

In its sample, this clone was seen once. This chain links TRBV13 with TRBJ1-5; 7 nucleotides line up with TRBD1. Unmatched junction bases numbered 3, after V lost 4 bases and J lost 3 bases. CDR1 PRHDT and CDR2 FYEKMQ come from the germline V gene (reference sequence). This CDR3 region has 14 residues. DNA for the CDR3: TGTGCCAGCAGCTGGACAGGAGACAATCAGCCCCAGCATTTT. Translating it yields CASSWTGDNQPQHF.

The chain uses TRBV10-1 and TRBJ1-2; TRBD1 matches at 7 bases. J was trimmed by 2 bases and V by 9 bases; bases with no gene match: 3. The CDR3 is made up of 12 amino acids. The germline CDR1 and CDR2 sequences are WNHNN and SYGVQD (reference sequence). The CDR3 DNA reads as TGCGCCAGTGAGGGGGCGAACTATGGCTACACCTTC. Residues: CASEGANYGYTF.

The chain carries TRBV5-1 and TRBJ1-5; the D gene is possibly TRBD1 (5 bases). Germline V lookup: CDR1 SGHRS, CDR2 YFSETQ. This CDR3 has 14 amino acids. Trimming removed 4 bases from V and 3 bases from J, with 11 bases in between. The CDR3 loop is CASSRGGYNQPQHF. The CDR3 coding sequence is TGCGCCAGCAGCCGCGGGGGGTACAATCAGCCCCAGCATTTT.

This sequence joins TRBV11-2 and TRBJ2-3; 11 positions match TRBD2. The V gene end was trimmed by 4 bases and the J gene end by 3 bases; junction bases not matched to a gene: 9. The CDR3 length is 17 residues. Germline lookup yields CDR1 SGHAT and CDR2 FQNNGV. The CDR3 sequence: CASSSEKLAGVTDTQYF. The CDR3 DNA sequence: TGTGCCAGCAGCTCTGAGAAACTAGCGGGGGTAACAGATACGCAGTATTTT.

The chain has TRBV14 and TRBJ1-2; 7 bases agree with TRBD1. The J segment lost 4 bases and the V segment lost 0 bases, leaving 5 bases of the junction unmatched. The germline V gene encodes CDR1 SGHDN and CDR2 FVKESK. The CDR3 is 15 amino acids. DNA of the CDR3: TGTGCCAGCAGCCAAGATCGAGCAGGGGGCTATGGCTACACCTTC. Residues: CASSQDRAGGYGYTF. The full variable domain, completed using reference TRBV14 and TRBJ1-2, is EAGVTQFPSHSVIEKGQTVTLRCDPISGHDNLYWYRRVMGKEIKFLLHFVKESKQDESGMPNNRFLAERTGGTYSTLKVQPAELEDSGVYFCASSQDRAGGYGYTFGSGTRLTVV.

This clone occurred once. This chain connects TRBV30 to TRBJ1-2, with a tentative D call TRBD1 (6 bases). Germline assignment: CDR1 GTSNPN and CDR2 SVGIG (reference sequence). The ends were cut back, 0 bases at V and 6 bases at J, with 11 bases in the middle. This CDR3 spans 13 amino acids. CDR3 nucleotide sequence: TGTGCCTGGAGTGTAGGGGGTCAAGATGGCTACACCTTC. Encoded protein: CAWSVGGQDGYTF. Drawing the rest from reference TRBV30 and TRBJ1-2, the complete variable domain is SQTIHQWPATLVQPVGSPLSLECTVEGTSNPNLYWYRQAAGRGLQLLFYSVGIGQISSEVPQNLSASRPQDRQFILSSKKLLLSDSGFYLCAWSVGGQDGYTFGSGTRLTVV.

This chain uses TRBV11-3 with TRBJ2-2; 7 bases agree with TRBD1. Germline assignment: CDR1 SGHNT and CDR2 YENEEA. This CDR3 spans 16 amino acids. The ends lost 5 bases at V and 2 bases at J; junction bases unmatched: 8. The CDR3 coding sequence is TGTGCCAGCAGCAGGACGGGGACAGCTAACACCGGGGAGCTGTTTTTT. Its protein is CASSRTGTANTGELFF.

V usage is TRBV7-9 and J usage is TRBJ2-7, with D maybe TRBD1 (6 bases). The CDR3 spans 16 residues. CDR1 is SEHNR, CDR2 FQNEAQ, per germline (reference sequence). V lost 5 bases, J lost 0 bases, and 17 bases lay in between. CDR3 amino acids: CASSARGGGSSYEQYF. CDR3 in DNA: TGTGCCAGCAGCGCCCGAGGGGGTGGGAGCTCCTACGAGCAGTACTTC.

The chain employs TRBV2 and TRBJ2-7; 15 bases match TRBD2. The germline gives CDR1 SNHLY, CDR2 FYNNEI. This CDR3 spans 14 amino acids. Trimming removed 3 bases from V and 6 bases from J; junction bases left unmatched: 0. CDR3 DNA: TGTGCCAGCAGTGAGGGACTAGCGGGAGGCGAGCAGTACTTC. Its protein product is CASSEGLAGGEQYF.

This chain links TRBV9 with TRBJ2-1, with 10 bases lining up with TRBD1. This CDR3 spans 17 amino acids. The germline CDR1 and CDR2 sequences are SGDLS and YYNGEE. V gave up 3 bases and J gave up 8 bases; unmatched junction bases: 14. CDR3 nucleotide sequence: TGTGCCAGCAGCGGACTAAAGGGGGACAGGGGAGGCTATGAGCAGTTCTTC. This encodes CASSGLKGDRGGYEQFF.

This sequence joins TRBV24-1 and TRBJ2-7, with 9 bases matching TRBD2. CDR1 and CDR2 from the germline V gene are KGHDR and SFDVKD. This CDR3 has 15 residues. The junction had 5 bases not matched to a gene; V was cut back by 0 bases and J by 6 bases. The CDR3 bases are TGTGCCACCAGTGATTTGCGAGCGGGAGGTCCCGAGCAGTACTTC. It codes for CATSDLRAGGPEQYF.

The rearrangement joins TRBV11-1 to TRBJ2-3; 8 nucleotides line up with TRBD1. Per germline, CDR1 SGHAT and CDR2 FQDESV (reference sequence). After removal of 5 bases from V and 6 bases from J, the junction contained 10 bases not matched to a gene. The CDR3 is 15 residues long. Here the CDR3 reads CASSPGQGPSDTQYF. The CDR3 region has the DNA TGTGCCAGCAGCCCAGGACAGGGCCCCTCGGATACGCAGTATTTT.

This chain connects TRBV4-1 to TRBJ2-3, with D possibly matching TRBD1 (6 bases). This CDR3 has 12 amino acids. Trimming removed 3 bases at V and 5 bases at J, with 6 bases between. Germline V gene sequence: CDR1 MGHRA, CDR2 YSYEKL. The CDR3 loop is CASSHRGDTQYF. CDR3 coding DNA: TGCGCCAGCAGCCACAGGGGAGATACGCAGTATTTT.

This chain joins TRBV4-2 and TRBJ1-2, with D hard to call. The V end lost 4 bases, the J end lost 0 bases, and 9 bases lay between the germline ends. Per germline, CDR1 LGHNA and CDR2 YNFKEQ. The CDR3 totals 14 residues. The CDR3 DNA reads as TGTGCCAGCAGCCGGGAGCAATCTAACTATGGCTACACCTTC. Protein product: CASSREQSNYGYTF.

This clone has more than one count but fewer than ten. The chain is built from TRBV7-8 and TRBJ1-3; maybe TRBD1 (5 bases). V lost 1 base and J 3 bases, leaving 13 bases between the germline ends. Germline V gene data show CDR1 as SGHVS and CDR2 as FQNEAQ. The CDR3 extends over 16 amino acids. The CDR3 bases are TGTGCCAGCAGCTTAGTGGGGGGTAGGAATGGAAACACCATATATTTT. It is translated as CASSLVGGRNGNTIYF.

CDR3 in amino acids: CASTVRRGYEQYF. Here the CDR3 DNA reads TGTGCCAGCACAGTGCGCAGGGGCTACGAGCAGTACTTC. The chain links TRBV12-3 or TRBV12-4 to TRBJ2-7, with D tentatively TRBD1 (6 bases). V lost 7 bases and J 3 bases, leaving 13 bases between the germline ends. The CDR3 runs to 13 residues.

The CDR3 sequence is CASSNRQGRAGPNSNQPQHF. CDR3 DNA sequence: TGTGCCAGTAGTAACCGACAGGGTAGGGCTGGTCCGAATAGCAATCAGCCCCAGCATTTT. This chain joins TRBV19 and TRBJ1-5, with 7 bases lining up with TRBD1. From germline, CDR1 is LNHDA and CDR2 SQIVND (reference sequence). This CDR3 spans 20 amino acids. The V and J ends lost 4 bases and 0 bases, in that order; junction bases with no gene match: 18.

This clone was recorded once. This chain links TRBV6-2 or TRBV6-3 with TRBJ2-1, with unresolved D. Germline V lookup: CDR1 MNHEY, CDR2 SVGEGT. V was trimmed by 4 bases and J by 4 bases, leaving 5 bases between them. The CDR3 is made up of 12 amino acids. CDR3 sequence reads: CASSFTYNEQFF. As DNA, the CDR3 is TGTGCCAGCAGTTTCACTTACAATGAGCAGTTCTTC.